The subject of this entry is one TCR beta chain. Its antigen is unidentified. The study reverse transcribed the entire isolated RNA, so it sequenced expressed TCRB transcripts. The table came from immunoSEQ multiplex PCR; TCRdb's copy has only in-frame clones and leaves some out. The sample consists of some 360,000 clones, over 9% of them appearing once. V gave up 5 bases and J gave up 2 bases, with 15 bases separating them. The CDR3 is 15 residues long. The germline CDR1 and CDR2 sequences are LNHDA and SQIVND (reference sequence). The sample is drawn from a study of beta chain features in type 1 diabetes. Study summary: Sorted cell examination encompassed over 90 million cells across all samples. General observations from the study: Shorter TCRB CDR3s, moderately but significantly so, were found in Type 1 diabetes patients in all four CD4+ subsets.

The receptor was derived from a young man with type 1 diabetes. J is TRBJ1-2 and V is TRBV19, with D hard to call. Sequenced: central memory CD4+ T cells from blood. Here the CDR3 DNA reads TGTGCCAGTAGTTCGCCCCGCCGATCCAACTATGGCTACACCTTC. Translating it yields CASSSPRRSNYGYTF.